Presented here are 5 T cell receptor beta chains from one specimen sequenced in a study of OX40 agonist ivuxolimab in advanced cancers. Here immunoSEQ multiplex PCR was the method, and the copy in TCRdb shows in-frame clones only, minus some. Of nearly 50,000 clones in the sample, about nine tenths were seen once. Specimen: CD4+ or CD8+ T cells sorted from blood, collected in a trial of the OX40 agonist ivuxolimab. These receptors all come from an adult with an advanced solid tumor such as melanoma, head and neck, liver or kidney cancer.

The rearrangement links TRBV27 to TRBJ2-1; maybe TRBD2 (6 bases). The germline V and J ends were trimmed by 3 bases and 6 bases, with 9 bases remaining between them. This CDR3 spans 13 amino acids. Per the germline V gene, CDR1 is MNHEY and CDR2 is SMNVEV (reference sequence). This CDR3 reads CASSFTGGNEQFF. CDR3 sequence (DNA): TGTGCCAGCAGTTTCACCGGGGGCAATGAGCAGTTCTTC.

The V call is TRBV7-8, the J call TRBJ2-7, with TRBD2 matching 13 bases. The CDR3 is 14 residues long. Per the germline V gene, CDR1 is SGHVS and CDR2 is FQNEAQ. Trimming took 5 bases from V and 9 from J; bases not matched to a gene: 7. The CDR3, as DNA: TGTGCCAGCAGCACAGGGACTAGCGGGGTTCGGCAGTACGTC. It is translated as CASSTGTSGVRQYV.

The rearrangement uses TRBV18 and TRBJ1-1; 10 bases map to TRBD1. The germline V gene encodes CDR1 KGHSH and CDR2 LQKENI. V shed 0 bases, J shed 4 bases, and the junction held 5 bases outside the gene matches. CDR3 length: 16 amino acids. CDR3 DNA sequence: TGTGCCAGCTCACCACCGGACAGGGGGGGCGGCACTGAAGCTTTCTTT. Translation: CASSPPDRGGGTEAFF.

V usage is TRBV4-1 and J usage is TRBJ1-1; D is uncertain. V was shortened by 0 bases and J by 7 bases, with 12 bases between the two germline ends. The CDR3 length is 14 residues. Germline V gene sequence: CDR1 MGHRA, CDR2 YSYEKL. The DNA of the CDR3 is TGCGCCAGCAGCCAAGAAGAGGGCGCGAGTGAAGCTTTCTTT. Translating gives CASSQEEGASEAFF.

V and J are TRBV4-1 and TRBJ1-1; D ambiguous. V lost 5 bases and J 2 bases, leaving 15 bases between the germline ends. CDR3 size: 15 residues. CDR1 and CDR2 from the germline V gene are MGHRA and YSYEKL. In DNA, the CDR3 is TGCGCCAGCAGCTTGAAAAGGGCCTACAACACTGAAGCTTTCTTT. Translated, it gives CASSLKRAYNTEAFF.